This is a list of T cell receptor beta chains from one sample in a study of blood T cell repertoires in COVID-19. Produced via immunoSEQ multiplex PCR; TCRdb's table is partial and in-frame only. This table holds approximately 150,000 clones, around 84% found once. Material: peripheral blood. The receptors shown here come from a woman between 45 and 65 years old with COVID-19, enrolled during active disease. Both conserved end residues are part of each CDR3. The D gene is left open where the match is weak. Not all rows give a size; the values are once, few, many and, for expanded clones, a class.

CDR3aa,CDR3nt,len,j_gene,v_gene,d_gene,abundance
CASSYGQLYGYTF,TGTGCCAGCAGTTACGGACAGTTATATGGCTACACCTTC,13,TRBJ1-2,TRBV6-2/TRBV6-3,NA,NA
CASSLGQGSSPLHF,TGTGCCAGCAGCTTAGGACAGGGTAGTTCACCCCTCCACTTT,14,TRBJ1-6,TRBV7-9,TRBD1,NA
CASSLRTGVYGYTF,TGTGCCAGCAGTTTGAGGACAGGGGTCTATGGCTACACCTTC,14,TRBJ1-2,TRBV28,TRBD1,once
CASSPRPRGISYEQYF,TGTGCCAGCTCACCACGCCCCAGGGGAATCTCCTACGAGCAGTACTTC,16,TRBJ2-7,TRBV18,NA,NA
CASSLVSGGAVYNEQFF,TGTGCCAGCAGCTTAGTTAGCGGGGGGGCTGTTTACAATGAGCAGTTCTTC,17,TRBJ2-1,TRBV11-2,TRBD2,NA
CASSVDGIASTYEQYF,TGTGCCAGCAGCGTAGACGGAATAGCGAGCACCTACGAGCAGTACTTC,16,TRBJ2-7,TRBV9,NA,NA
CASSPTSGGQETQYF,TGTGCCAGCAGCCCGACTAGCGGGGGGCAAGAGACCCAGTACTTC,15,TRBJ2-5,TRBV7-9,TRBD2,once
CASSPGTSSLAEQFF,TGTGCCAGCAGCCCAGGGACTAGCAGTCTGGCTGAGCAGTTCTTC,15,TRBJ2-1,TRBV4-2,TRBD2,NA
CASSRTSGGEDETQYF,TGTGCCAGCAGTAGGACTAGCGGGGGGGAAGATGAGACCCAGTACTTC,16,TRBJ2-5,TRBV4-2,TRBD2,NA
CASSIGEDRTNTEAFF,TGTGCCAGTAGTATAGGGGAGGACAGGACGAACACTGAAGCTTTCTTT,16,TRBJ1-1,TRBV19,TRBD1,NA
CASSHGVWLAEAFF,TGCGCCAGCAGCCACGGGGTCTGGTTAGCTGAAGCTTTCTTT,14,TRBJ1-1,TRBV4-1,NA,NA
CASSIQGYEQYF,TGTGCCAGTAGTATACAGGGCTACGAGCAGTACTTC,12,TRBJ2-7,TRBV19,NA,few
CASNPGGVWQPQHF,TGTGCCAGCAACCCCGGGGGGGTTTGGCAGCCCCAGCATTTT,14,TRBJ1-5,TRBV7-2,NA,NA
CASSPLAGGLYEQYF,TGTGCCAGCAGTCCCCTAGCGGGGGGGCTCTACGAGCAGTACTTC,15,TRBJ2-7,TRBV6-5,TRBD2,NA
CASSTRTFTGELFF,TGCGCCAGCAGCACCCGGACATTTACGGGGGAGCTGTTTTTT,14,TRBJ2-2,TRBV5-1,NA,NA
CASSAGQGPDTQYF,TGCGCCAGCAGTGCTGGACAGGGTCCAGATACGCAGTATTTT,14,TRBJ2-3,TRBV10-1,TRBD1,NA
CASSLRGIGGYTF,TGTGCCAGCAGCTTAAGGGGAATCGGCGGCTACACCTTC,13,TRBJ1-2,TRBV7-9,NA,NA
CASSYSRSANYGYTF,TGTGCCAGCAGTTACTCCCGAAGCGCTAACTATGGCTACACCTTC,15,TRBJ1-2,TRBV6-5,NA,NA
CANWTGPEAFF,TGCGCCAACTGGACAGGCCCCGAAGCTTTCTTT,11,TRBJ1-1,TRBV5-1,TRBD1,NA
CASSKTGSSGGNQPQHF,TGTGCCAGCAGTAAAACCGGGTCTTCAGGGGGCAATCAGCCCCAGCATTTT,17,TRBJ1-5,TRBV27,NA,NA
CASSQAGGTGELFF,TGTGCCAGTAGTCAAGCGGGGGGAACCGGGGAGCTGTTTTTT,14,TRBJ2-2,TRBV19,TRBD2,NA
CASSLPRHRGLNTGELFF,TGTGCCAGCAGCCTGCCCCGCCACAGGGGGCTCAACACCGGGGAGCTGTTTTTT,18,TRBJ2-2,TRBV3-1/TRBV3-2,TRBD1,once